The clone carrying this TCR beta chain is medium-sized within its sample. Its antigen is currently unknown. Blood genomic DNA input for TRB amplification was about 240-550 ng. The CDR3 is made up of 16 amino acids. Trimming stripped 8 bases from V and 1 base from J, with 18 bases between. This entry comes from a study of T and B cells in COVID-19 patients. Across the whole study: Of some 20 active-infection patients, 15 to 18 carried comorbidities linked to unfavorable COVID-19 outcome. The study, taken as a whole, reports: Of roughly 2,000 TCR clusters found only in the recovered cohort, 31 had low generation probability.

TRB rearrangements were amplified by multiplex PCR with BIOMED2 TRB-A/B primers. TCRdb recomputed calls from the multiplex PCR reads with MiXCR, one row per CDR3 protein. The sample has some 3,100 distinct CDR3 sequences, 22% seen once. V is TRBV12-3 or TRBV12-4 and J is TRBJ2-1; possibly TRBD2 for D (6 bases). Input material: blood. The receptor was derived from a human donor with active COVID-19. The CDR3 DNA reads as TGTGCCAGCGATTATACTCGGGGGACTTCCTACAATGAGCAGTTCTTC. Its translation: CASDYTRGTSYNEQFF.